The present entry profiles one TCR beta chain with its context. With V trimmed by 1 base and J by 6 bases, 5 bases remained unmatched. Per germline, CDR1 KGHSH and CDR2 LQKENI. The CDR3 spans 14 residues. Some clones are missing from TCRdb's copy, which holds only in-frame ones; the method was immunoSEQ multiplex PCR. Of about 170,000 clones in the sample, about 83% were seen once. These data belong to a study of blood T cell repertoires in COVID-19. This TCR came from a woman in her 70s who had recovered from COVID-19. V and J are TRBV18 and TRBJ1-1; TRBD1 matches at 7 bases. The sample taken for sequencing was peripheral blood. In nucleotides, the CDR3 is TGTGCCAGCTCACCACGTGAGGGGGCGGCTGAAGCTTTCTTT. Its protein product is CASSPREGAAEAFF. The complete variable domain, with remaining parts taken from reference TRBV18 and TRBJ1-1, reads NAGVMQNPRHLVRRRGQEARLRCSPMKGHSHVYWYRQLPEEGLKFMVYLQKENIIDESGMPKERFSAEFPKEGPSILRIQQVVRGDSAAYFCASSPREGAAEAFFGQGTRLTVV.